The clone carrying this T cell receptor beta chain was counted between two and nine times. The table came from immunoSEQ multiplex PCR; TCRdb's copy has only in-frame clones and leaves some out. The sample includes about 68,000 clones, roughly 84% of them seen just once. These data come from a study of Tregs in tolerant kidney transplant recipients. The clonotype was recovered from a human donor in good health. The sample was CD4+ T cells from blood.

The CDR3 is CASSWGQGRGWYF. As DNA, the CDR3 is TGTGCCAGCAGCTGGGGACAGGGAAGAGGGTGGTACTTC. The V and J genes are TRBV27 and TRBJ2-7; 9 nucleotides line up with TRBD1. The CDR3 contains 13 residues. Per the germline V gene, CDR1 is MNHEY and CDR2 is SMNVEV (reference sequence). J lost 12 bases, V lost 6 bases, and 12 bases had no gene match.